These 20 T cell receptor beta chains share one sample of origin, sequenced in a study of Tregs in tolerant kidney transplant recipients. The nonmyeloablative bone marrow transplants came from related graft donors, with transient mixed chimerism. Sequencing was performed with immunoSEQ multiplex PCR; in TCRdb, only in-frame clones are kept and a portion is missing. Its clone listing holds some 30,000 clones. Sequenced material: CD4+ T cells from blood (PBMCs), taken 24 months after the transplant. The receptors come from a human patient who received a combined kidney and bone marrow transplant. Some T cells may be supplied by the graft donor.

Concerning this clone: From the germline J gene comes the end of the CDR3, since the read stops 3 residues before it. The chain combines TRBV11-3 with TRBJ2-1, with D hard to call. The length of the CDR3 is 13 residues. V lost 1 base and J lost 8, with 9 bases in between. Germline-derived CDR1 and CDR2 are SGHNT and YENEEA. This CDR3 is CASSLGRPDEQFF. The DNA read from the CDR3 is TGTGCCAGCAGCTTAGGTCGTCCGGATGAG.

A word on this clone: The read comes to an end 3 residues before the CDR3 does, leaving the germline J gene to fill in the end. V gene TRBV5-1 combines with J gene TRBJ1-5; TRBD1 is a possible D gene (6 bases). The CDR3 spans 15 residues. Germline V CDR1 and CDR2: SGHRS, YFSETQ. With 4 bases removed from V and 0 bases from J, the gap between germline ends came to 11 bases. Incomplete CDR3 DNA: TGCGCCAGCAGCCCGGGACATAGTAGCAATCAGCCC. Amino acid sequence: CASSPGHSSNQP. The whole CDR3 is CASSPGHSSNQPQHF. Together with reference TRBV5-1 and TRBJ1-5, the CDR3 gives the full variable domain: KAGVTQTPRYLIKTRGQQVTLSCSPISGHRSVSWYQQTPGQGLQFLFEYFSETQRNKGNFPGRFSGRQFSNSRSEMNVSTLELGDSALYLCASSPGHSSNQPQHFGDGTRLSIL.

On this clone: The CDR3 goes on 3 residues after the read ends, and that part is filled in from the germline J gene. The V and J genes are TRBV5-1 and TRBJ2-3, with a weak D call TRBD1 (5 bases). CDR3 length: 16 residues. Germline V gene lookup returns CDR1 SGHRS and CDR2 YFSETQ. V gave up 3 bases and J gave up 0 bases, with 14 bases separating them. CDR3 bases read: TGCGCCAGCAGCTCTACAGGAACCTCTAGCACAGATACG. Amino acid sequence: CASSSTGTSSTDT. The whole CDR3 region reads CASSSTGTSSTDTQYF.

To note about this clone: The CDR3 extends 3 residues past the end of the read, so its final part is completed from the germline J gene. The rearrangement uses TRBV5-1 and TRBJ1-6, with D possibly being TRBD1 (5 bases). Trimming took 0 bases from V and 7 from J, leaving 8 bases between them. From germline, CDR1 is SGHRS and CDR2 YFSETQ. The length of the CDR3 is 14 residues. The CDR3: CASSLAQANSPLHF. Partial CDR3 DNA: TGCGCCAGCAGCTTGGCACAGGCAAATTCACCC.

This clone is deemed medium-sized by its frequency. The read is 3 residues too short to cover the CDR3 end, so that end is filled in from the germline J gene. This chain links TRBV9 with TRBJ2-6; D call uncertain. CDR1 is SGDLS, CDR2 YYNGEE, per germline. This CDR3 contains 15 residues. The V end was cut by 3 bases, the J end by 0 bases, with 7 bases between. The chain's CDR3 is CASSAGNSGANVLTF. The sequenced part of the CDR3 DNA is TGTGCCAGCAGCGCGGGTAACTCTGGGGCCAACGTC.

Remarks on this clone: The read is 3 residues too short to cover the CDR3 end, so that end is filled in from the germline J gene. The rearrangement uses TRBV5-1 and TRBJ2-7; D perhaps matches TRBD1 (6 bases). CDR3 length equals 14 residues. CDR1 is SGHRS and CDR2 is YFSETQ in the germline V gene. Trimming took 7 bases from V and 0 from J, leaving 14 bases between them. CDR3 DNA (partial): TGCGCCAGCGGGACATTGCTCAGCTCCTACGAG. Its protein is CASGTLLSSYE. The CDR3 reads in full as CASGTLLSSYEQYF. Full variable domain (rest looked up from reference TRBV5-1 and TRBJ2-7): KAGVTQTPRYLIKTRGQQVTLSCSPISGHRSVSWYQQTPGQGLQFLFEYFSETQRNKGNFPGRFSGRQFSNSRSEMNVSTLELGDSALYLCASGTLLSSYEQYFGPGTRLTVT.

As concerns this clone: The sequence runs out 3 residues before the end of the CDR3; the remainder is reconstructed from the germline J gene. The J gene is TRBJ1-2, the V gene TRBV29-1; D gene uncertain. Germline CDR1 reads SQVTM; CDR2 reads ANQGSEA. There are 13 residues in the CDR3. With 4 bases removed from V and 4 bases from J, the gap between germline ends came to 13 bases. The CDR3 reads CSVGEGVGYGYTF. The CDR3 DNA, read in part, is TGCAGCGTTGGCGAGGGTGTTGGCTATGGC.

Of note for this clone: The sequence runs out 3 residues before the end of the CDR3; the remainder is reconstructed from the germline J gene. The chain links TRBV18 to TRBJ2-2; 7 nucleotides match TRBD2. CDR1 KGHSH and CDR2 LQKENI come from the germline V gene. CDR3 length: 16 residues. V was clipped by 3 bases and J by 6 bases; unmatched bases: 10. The CDR3 sequence is CASSPSGFPSSGELFF. Partial CDR3 DNA: TGTGCCAGCTCACCTAGCGGGTTCCCCTCATCCGGGGAG.

On this clone: Coverage ceases 3 residues before the CDR3 finishes, and the germline J gene fills in the end. The rearrangement links TRBV18 to TRBJ2-1, with 9 nucleotides matching TRBD1. Germline CDR1 is KGHSH and CDR2 is LQKENI. V lost 1 base and J lost 6; bases outside the gene matches: 4. The CDR3 extends over 15 amino acids. CDR3 in amino acids: CASSPLGTGPNEQFF. CDR3 DNA, as far as it was read: TGTGCCAGCTCACCACTGGGGACAGGGCCCAATGAG. Full variable domain (remainder filled in from reference TRBV18 and TRBJ2-1): NAGVMQNPRHLVRRRGQEARLRCSPMKGHSHVYWYRQLPEEGLKFMVYLQKENIIDESGMPKERFSAEFPKEGPSILRIQQVVRGDSAAYFCASSPLGTGPNEQFFGPGTRLTVL.

Note on this clone: The observed sequence ends 3 residues before the CDR3 terminus, with the missing tail filled in from the germline J gene. This chain connects TRBV30 to TRBJ2-7; 7 nucleotides match TRBD1. CDR1 GTSNPN and CDR2 SVGIG come from the germline V gene (reference sequence). CDR3 length equals 14 residues. Trimming took 5 bases from V and 2 from J; bases not matched to a gene: 9. The CDR3 spells CAWEPDRVAYEQYF. The covered CDR3 bases are TGTGCCTGGGAGCCCGACAGGGTTGCCTACGAG.

Frequency places this clone as medium-sized (0.01 to 0.1%). The CDR3 goes on 3 residues after the read ends, and that part is filled in from the germline J gene. The chain uses TRBV9 and TRBJ2-1; TRBD1 matches at 7 bases. The V and J ends lost 4 bases and 2 bases, in that order; junction bases with no gene match: 6. The CDR3 totals 15 residues. CDR1 is SGDLS, CDR2 YYNGEE, per germline. The CDR3 DNA, read in part, is TGTGCCAGCAGCTTTCGGGACAGACCCTACAATGAG. The encoded protein is CASSFRDRPYNE. The whole CDR3 is CASSFRDRPYNEQFF.

Details on this clone: The CDR3 end lies 3 residues beyond the end of the read and is filled in from the germline J gene. The chain employs TRBV11-3 and TRBJ2-1; a possible D gene is TRBD1 (6 bases). V lost 5 bases to trimming and J lost 9 bases, with 17 bases between them. CDR1 and CDR2 (germline): SGHNT, YENEEA. The length of the CDR3 is 14 residues. CDR3 amino acids: CASSLGTGIGEQFF. Partial CDR3 DNA: TGTGCCAGCAGCCTCGGCACAGGGATAGGTGAG. The full variable domain, rest sourced from reference TRBV11-3 and TRBJ2-1, is EAGVVQSPRYKIIEKKQPVAFWCNPISGHNTLYWYLQNLGQGPELLIRYENEEAVDDSQLPKDRFSAERLKGVDSTLKIQPAELGDSAVYLCASSLGTGIGEQFFGPGTRLTVL.

With regard to this clone: The read terminates 3 residues ahead of where the CDR3 ends, so the germline J gene completes it. The chain couples TRBV29-1 to TRBJ1-2; the match to TRBD1 covers 10 bases. The V gene's germline CDR1 is SQVTM and CDR2 ANQGSEA. The CDR3 length is 13 residues. The CDR3 sequence: CSVTGGALFGYTF. CDR3 DNA, as far as it was read: TGCAGCGTGACAGGGGGCGCCTTGTTCGGC.

Of note for this clone: The CDR3 goes on 3 residues after the read ends, and that part is filled in from the germline J gene. The chain couples TRBV20-1 to TRBJ2-7; 13 bases are shared with TRBD2. This CDR3 has 14 residues. V was pared by 5 bases and J by 2 bases, with 3 bases of the junction left unmatched. Germline V CDR1 and CDR2: DFQATT, SNEGSKA (reference sequence). CDR3 DNA (partial): TGCAGTGCTTTACTAGCGGGAGGGACCTACGAG. Protein product: CSALLAGGTYE. The full CDR3 protein reads CSALLAGGTYEQYF.

The sequenced CDR3 bases are TGTGCCAGCAGCTTAGACGGGACAGATTACAATGAG. Encoded protein: CASSLDGTDYNE. The full CDR3 protein reads CASSLDGTDYNEQFF. The chain is built from TRBV11-3 and TRBJ2-1; TRBD1 aligns across 7 bases. The read halts 3 residues ahead of the CDR3 end, with the missing end drawn from the germline J gene. The CDR3 runs to 15 residues. Germline lookup yields CDR1 SGHNT and CDR2 YENEEA. J lost 4 bases, V lost 0 bases, and 3 bases had no gene match.

On this clone itself: The read ends 3 residues before the CDR3 terminus; that terminus is restored from the germline J gene. This rearrangement joins TRBV10-3 to TRBJ1-1; 10 positions agree with TRBD1. Germline CDR1 ENHRY, CDR2 SYGVKD. J lost 3 bases, V lost 6 bases, and 4 bases had no gene match. The CDR3 length is 14 residues. CDR3 sequence: CAIRGQGFHTEAFF. Incomplete CDR3 DNA: TGTGCCATCAGGGGACAGGGGTTTCACACTGAA.

Note on this clone: The read terminates 3 residues before the CDR3 end, so the remaining end is supplied by the germline J gene. The chain employs TRBV5-6 and TRBJ2-7; 8 bases are a match to TRBD1. Germline CDR1 reads SGHDT; CDR2 reads YYEEEE. The CDR3 runs to 15 residues. V shed 2 bases and J 1 base; nucleotides not matched to a gene: 5. The sequenced part of the CDR3 DNA is TGTGCCAGCAGCTTTTCAGGGGGCGCGTCCTACGAG. Its protein is CASSFSGGASYE. The full CDR3 is CASSFSGGASYEQYF.

The CDR3 DNA, read in part, is TGTGCCAGCAGTAAGAGAGAGACTGGAGGTGGC. Residues: CASSKRETGGG. The entire CDR3 reads CASSKRETGGGYTF. The chain uses TRBV2 and TRBJ1-2; D uncertain. With the read ending 3 residues before the CDR3 end, the germline J gene is used to fill in that end. Germline-derived CDR1 and CDR2 are SNHLY and FYNNEI. Between the trimmed V and J ends, which lost 5 bases and 7 bases, there was a span of 17 bases. The CDR3 consists of 14 residues.

As for this clone: The junction departs from the called germline gene at one end, perhaps through a read error. Read coverage stops 3 residues before the CDR3 terminus; the germline J gene supplies the remainder. The chain carries TRBV7-7 and TRBJ2-1; D remains unclear. CDR3 length: 13 amino acids. Germline V lookup: CDR1 SSHAT, CDR2 FNYEAQ (reference sequence). The sequenced part of the CDR3 DNA is TGTGCTAGCAGCTTAGCCCTGTACAATGAG. Its protein product is CASSLALYNE. The entire CDR3 reads CASSLALYNEQFF.

The covered CDR3 bases are TGTGCCAGCAGCGGACAGGAGCTCACAGATACG. Amino acids: CASSGQELTDT. The whole CDR3 sequence is CASSGQELTDTQYF. The rearrangement uses TRBV5-4 and TRBJ2-3; the match to TRBD1 covers 7 bases. Read coverage stops 3 residues before the CDR3 terminus; the germline J gene supplies the remainder. Germline CDR1 reads SGHNT; CDR2 reads YYREEE (reference sequence). V trimming: 4 bases; J trimming: 2 bases; junction bases outside the gene matches: 4. This CDR3 is built from 14 residues.